The 2 T cell receptor beta chains below were found in one sample sequenced in a study of shared T cell receptors in the human thymus. Using immunoSEQ multiplex PCR, the repertoire was profiled, and TCRdb retains in-frame clones only, with some absent. The repertoire holds some 660,000 clones, roughly 86% seen once, with under 0.01% in the top ten. This sample was shared with a second study, whose subject was human thymus T cells.

Specimen: thymocytes. The receptors were gathered from a boy under two years old with a congenital heart defect.

CDR3 in DNA: TGTGCCAGCAGCCATCAGCGGGGAGGGAACACCGGGGAGCTGTTTTTT. Protein: CASSHQRGGNTGELFF. The chain is built from TRBV11-2 and TRBJ2-2; 7 bases are a match to TRBD2. The V gene end was trimmed by 5 bases and the J gene end by 1 base; junction bases not matched to a gene: 7. Germline V gives CDR1 SGHAT, CDR2 FQNNGV. The CDR3 extends over 16 amino acids. Drawing the rest from reference TRBV11-2 and TRBJ2-2, the complete variable domain is EAGVAQSPRYKIIEKRQSVAFWCNPISGHATLYWYQQILGQGPKLLIQFQNNGVVDDSQLPKDRFSAERLKGVDSTLKIQPAKLEDSAVYLCASSHQRGGNTGELFFGEGSRLTVL.

The rearrangement links TRBV7-8 to TRBJ2-7; TRBD1 is a possible D gene (7 bases). Germline CDR1 is SGHVS and CDR2 is FQNEAQ. The CDR3 spans 16 residues. With 5 bases removed from V and 3 bases from J, the gap between germline ends came to 20 bases. This CDR3 reads CASSNPDREVLYEQYF. In DNA, the CDR3 is TGTGCCAGCAGCAACCCCGACAGGGAGGTGCTCTACGAGCAGTACTTC.